The next 6 T cell receptor beta chains were all read from a single sample in a study of T cell responses to AZD1222 COVID-19 vaccine. TCRdb's copy holds only in-frame clones and misses some; the assay was immunoSEQ multiplex PCR. The sample carries approximately 180,000 clones, roughly 88% recorded once. Specimen: peripheral blood, collected on day 0 of AZD1222 vaccination. These receptors all come from an adult in good health.

V usage is TRBV5-4 and J usage is TRBJ1-2; 10 nucleotides line up with TRBD1. CDR1 is SGHNT and CDR2 is YYREEE in the germline V gene (reference sequence). V lost 4 bases to trimming and J lost 2 bases; unmatched junction nucleotides: 2. CDR3 length: 14 amino acids. The CDR3 nucleotides read TGTGCCAGCAGCGCGGACAGGGGGAACTATGGCTACACCTTC. Its translation is CASSADRGNYGYTF.

This chain links TRBV6-1 with TRBJ1-6, with D unresolved. V was trimmed by 0 bases and J by 6 bases, leaving 6 bases between them. Germline assignment: CDR1 MNHNS and CDR2 SASEGT. CDR3 length: 14 residues. The CDR3 spells CASSEAPGNSPLHF. The CDR3 DNA follows: TGTGCCAGCAGTGAAGCGCCGGGTAATTCACCCCTCCACTTT.

The chain links TRBV4-3 to TRBJ1-5; D is unresolved. The CDR3 has 14 amino acids. V gave up 2 bases and J gave up 4 bases, with 9 bases separating them. CDR1 LGHNA and CDR2 YSLEER come from the germline V gene. The CDR3 nucleotides are TGCGCCAGCAGCCAATCCGGACGGAATCAGCCCCAGCATTTT. Amino acids: CASSQSGRNQPQHF.

CDR3 nucleotide sequence: TGTGCCAGCAGTGAAGGTTCAGCCTACAATGAGCAGTTCTTC. This translates into CASSEGSAYNEQFF. The rearrangement links TRBV6-1 to TRBJ2-1; D not certain. This CDR3 contains 14 residues. Germline CDR1 and CDR2: MNHNS and SASEGT. Trimming stripped 1 base from V and 2 bases from J, with 6 bases between.

This clone was seen a few times. The chain links TRBV30 to TRBJ2-7, with TRBD1 matching 8 bases. V was clipped by 6 bases and J by 3 bases; unmatched bases: 13. CDR1 GTSNPN and CDR2 SVGIG come from the germline V gene (reference sequence). CDR3 length equals 15 residues. CDR3 sequence (DNA): TGTGCCTGCGACACCTTGGGACAGGAGTTCTACGAGCAGTACTTC. Protein: CACDTLGQEFYEQYF.

The chain combines TRBV15 with TRBJ1-5, with TRBD1 identical over 11 bases. J was trimmed by 4 bases and V by 9 bases; bases with no gene match: 5. The CDR3 has 14 residues. Germline loops: CDR1 LNHNV, CDR2 YYDKDF (reference sequence). The CDR3 DNA reads TGTGCCACTGGGACAGGGGGAAGAAATCAGCCCCAGCATTTT. The encoded protein is CATGTGGRNQPQHF.